The rows below give T cell receptor beta chains drawn from one sample of a study of blood T cell repertoires in COVID-19. Data came from immunoSEQ multiplex PCR; TCRdb stores just in-frame clones and leaves some out. The sample comprises about 250,000 clones, around nine tenths of which are singletons, and around 1.5% rests with the top ten. The material sequenced was peripheral blood. The source of these receptors is a woman aged 55-70 years who had recovered from COVID-19. The CDR3 runs from the conserved cysteine through the conserved F or W. A D gene is named only where the DNA matches it firmly. Part of the rows lack a size; the others show once, few, many or a class for expanded clones.

TRBD1,TRBV3-1/TRBV3-2,TRBJ1-3,.,CASSHLTGGNTIYF,TGTGCCAGCAGCCACCTCACAGGGGGCAACACCATATATTTT
TRBD1,TRBV18,TRBJ2-4,.,CASSQGAADIQYF,TGTGCCAGCTCACAGGGGGCGGCGGACATTCAGTACTTC
TRBD1,TRBV5-1,TRBJ2-1,.,CASSPLPRQGSEQFF,TGCGCCAGCAGCCCACTCCCCCGACAGGGGAGTGAGCAGTTCTTC
.,TRBV11-2,TRBJ2-2,.,CASSPNPQGFRELFF,TGTGCCAGCAGCCCAAACCCGCAGGGATTCAGGGAGCTGTTTTTT
.,TRBV5-1,TRBJ1-4,once,CASSLDLTSANEKLFF,TGCGCCAGCAGCTTGGACCTGACAAGTGCTAATGAAAAACTGTTTTTT
.,TRBV5-1,TRBJ2-5,.,CASLGRGETQYF,TGCGCCAGCTTGGGGAGAGGGGAGACCCAGTACTTC
TRBD1,TRBV13,TRBJ1-1,.,CASSLGQGLTEDTEAFF,TGTGCCAGCAGCTTAGGACAGGGGCTTACTGAGGACACTGAAGCTTTCTTT
TRBD1,TRBV5-8,TRBJ1-3,.,CASSLPGTGTGNTIYF,TGTGCCAGCAGCCTACCCGGGACAGGGACTGGAAACACCATATATTTT
.,TRBV18,TRBJ1-1,few,CASNSGTRNEAFF,TGTGCCAGTAATTCCGGGACACGAAATGAAGCTTTCTTT
.,TRBV19,TRBJ1-6,few,CASSSPAVNSPLHF,TGTGCCAGTAGTTCCCCAGCGGTTAATTCACCCCTCCACTTT
TRBD2,TRBV7-7,TRBJ2-2,once,CASSWGLAGGTGELFF,TGTGCTAGCAGCTGGGGACTAGCGGGGGGCACCGGGGAGCTGTTTTTT
TRBD1,TRBV5-4,TRBJ1-3,.,CASSLDRGSGNTIYF,TGTGCCAGCAGCCTAGACAGGGGGAGCGGAAACACCATATATTTT
.,TRBV5-1,TRBJ2-1,.,CATSDSYNEQFF,TGCGCCACCTCTGACAGCTACAATGAGCAGTTCTTC
TRBD1,TRBV6-5,TRBJ2-7,few,CASSYRGGAYEQYF,TGTGCCAGCAGTTATAGAGGGGGCGCCTACGAGCAGTACTTC
.,TRBV7-3,TRBJ1-6,.,CASRLEGNSPLHF,TGTGCCAGCCGTTTGGAGGGAAATTCACCCCTCCACTTT
TRBD1,TRBV7-9,TRBJ1-4,once,CASSLVGTGREKLFF,TGTGCCAGCAGCTTAGTGGGGACAGGGCGTGAAAAACTGTTTTTT
TRBD2,TRBV11-2,TRBJ2-7,.,CASERGDTYEQYF,TGTGCCAGCGAGCGGGGGGATACCTACGAGCAGTACTTC
TRBD1,TRBV6-5,TRBJ2-7,.,CASSQMGQIPYEQYF,TGTGCCAGCAGTCAAATGGGACAGATCCCATACGAGCAGTACTTC
.,TRBV29-1,TRBJ2-5,once,CSVRQETQYF,TGCAGCGTTCGACAGGAGACCCAGTACTTC
.,TRBV6-5,TRBJ1-2,.,CASSGQFLNYGYTF,TGTGCCAGCAGCGGACAGTTCCTTAACTATGGCTACACCTTC
TRBD2,TRBV19,TRBJ2-1,.,CASSIDLAGSYNEQFF,TGTGCCAGTAGTATAGATCTAGCGGGGTCCTACAATGAGCAGTTCTTC
.,TRBV19,TRBJ2-1,.,CASSIVLGNEQFF,TGTGCCAGTAGTATAGTCCTAGGCAATGAGCAGTTCTTC
.,TRBV28,TRBJ2-3,.,CASSLGFGFGDTQYF,TGTGCCAGCAGTTTAGGCTTTGGTTTCGGGGATACGCAGTATTTT
.,TRBV3-1/TRBV3-2,TRBJ1-1,.,CASSQDATGAGQAFF,TGTGCCAGCAGCCAAGACGCGACAGGTGCCGGCCAAGCTTTCTTT
.,TRBV12-5,TRBJ1-3,few,CASGTGLPKAGNTIYF,TGTGCTAGTGGTACGGGACTTCCCAAGGCTGGAAACACCATATATTTT
TRBD1,TRBV6-5,TRBJ2-7,.,CASRQGQFSEQYF,TGTGCCAGCAGGCAGGGACAGTTTAGCGAGCAGTACTTC
TRBD1,TRBV11-3,TRBJ1-1,.,CASSQTGAGYTEAFF,TGTGCCAGCAGCCAGACAGGGGCCGGGTACACTGAAGCTTTCTTT
.,TRBV5-1,TRBJ2-3,.,CASSWTQPDTDTQYF,TGCGCCAGCAGCTGGACACAGCCCGACACAGATACGCAGTATTTT
TRBD1,TRBV19,TRBJ1-2,once,CASNKPRTGGAVRSFF,TGTGCCAGTAATAAACCGAGGACAGGGGGCGCGGTACGTTCATTCTTC
.,TRBV11-2,TRBJ2-3,.,CASSLGSHTDTQYF,TGTGCCAGCAGCTTAGGGAGCCACACAGATACGCAGTATTTT
TRBD1,TRBV5-6,TRBJ1-1,.,CASTTGQGVTEAFF,TGTGCCAGCACCACGGGACAGGGGGTCACTGAAGCTTTCTTT
.,TRBV27,TRBJ2-7,.,CASSPVLSSYEQYF,TGTGCCAGCAGCCCGGTCCTTAGCTCCTACGAGCAGTACTTC
.,TRBV5-1,TRBJ1-1,.,CASSSQGSAEAFF,TGCGCCAGCAGCTCACAGGGTTCCGCTGAAGCTTTCTTT
TRBD1,TRBV18,TRBJ1-4,.,CASSPSGTGHEKLFF,TGTGCCAGCTCACCTTCCGGGACAGGGCATGAAAAACTGTTTTTT
TRBD2,TRBV10-3,TRBJ2-3,.,CAISDSGGAADTQYF,TGTGCCATCAGTGACAGCGGGGGGGCCGCAGATACGCAGTATTTT
TRBD1,TRBV6-4,TRBJ1-6,.,CASSQQGARNSPLHF,TGTGCCAGCAGCCAACAGGGGGCTAGGAATTCACCCCTCCACTTT
TRBD1,TRBV6-6,TRBJ2-7,.,CASNKPGQGSYEQYF,TGTGCCAGCAACAAACCGGGACAGGGGTCCTACGAGCAGTACTTC
.,TRBV28,TRBJ1-5,once,CASTPGASNQPQHF,TGTGCCAGCACCCCCGGAGCGAGCAATCAGCCCCAGCATTTT
TRBD2,TRBV27,TRBJ2-2,.,CASTVEGRGSTGELFF,TGTGCCAGCACTGTGGAGGGGAGGGGAAGCACCGGGGAGCTGTTTTTT
TRBD2,TRBV9,TRBJ2-1,.,CASSHATSGPSSYNEQFF,TGTGCCAGCAGCCACGCCACTAGCGGACCGAGCTCCTACAATGAGCAGTTCTTC
.,TRBV20-1,TRBJ1-5,.,CSASRGWHDQPQHF,TGCAGTGCTAGTCGCGGTTGGCATGATCAGCCCCAGCATTTT
TRBD1,TRBV4-2,TRBJ1-2,.,CASSQVEDRVYGYTF,TGTGCCAGCAGCCAAGTAGAGGACAGGGTGTATGGCTACACCTTC
TRBD1,TRBV24-1,TRBJ1-4,.,CATREGSDRGAAGTNEKLFF,TGTGCCACCAGGGAAGGGTCCGACAGGGGCGCCGCGGGAACTAATGAAAAACTGTTTTTT
TRBD1,TRBV5-1,TRBJ1-6,.,CASSPDRGDSPLHF,TGCGCCAGCAGCCCGGACAGGGGTGATTCACCCCTCCACTTT
TRBD1,TRBV28,TRBJ1-2,once,CASKGAVWYGYTF,TGTGCCAGCAAGGGGGCGGTTTGGTATGGCTACACCTTC
.,TRBV5-8,TRBJ1-5,.,CASSLLVGQGIGSNQPQHF,TGTGCCAGCAGCTTGTTAGTGGGGCAGGGGATTGGGAGCAATCAGCCCCAGCATTTT
.,TRBV27,TRBJ1-1,.,CASSLGRGVTEAFF,TGTGCCAGCAGCTTAGGACGGGGGGTCACTGAAGCTTTCTTT
.,TRBV7-9,TRBJ2-2,.,CASSRAGAENTGELFF,TGTGCCAGCAGCCGGGCGGGGGCCGAGAACACCGGGGAGCTGTTTTTT
.,TRBV12-3/TRBV12-4,TRBJ1-1,.,CASSLLQDTEAFF,TGTGCCAGCAGTTTATTACAGGACACTGAAGCTTTCTTT
.,TRBV9,TRBJ1-6,.,CASSVSRRDSPLHF,TGTGCCAGCAGCGTATCTCGTCGGGATTCACCCCTCCACTTT
.,TRBV19,TRBJ2-2,.,CASSLDSRTGELFF,TGTGCCAGTAGCCTGGACAGTCGGACCGGGGAGCTGTTTTTT
.,TRBV2,TRBJ1-2,.,CASSLRAGESGYTF,TGTGCCAGCAGTTTAAGGGCAGGGGAATCTGGCTACACCTTC
TRBD1,TRBV7-3,TRBJ2-2,.,CASSSSRDRYRTGELFF,TGTGCCAGCAGCAGCTCCCGGGACAGGTATCGAACCGGGGAGCTGTTTTTT
.,TRBV5-4,TRBJ2-2,once,CASSRQSGGGELFF,TGTGCCAGCAGCAGACAGTCCGGTGGCGGGGAGCTGTTTTTT